The 14 T cell receptor beta chains listed next were all sequenced from one sample in a study of beta chain bispecific antibodies for T cell cancers. Either OKT3 anti-CD3 antibody or CD3/CD28 beads expanded T cells from blood mononuclear cells over roughly 3 days. Study-wide points: The leukemia cells, rather than normal T cells, gave most of the targeted TRBV signal.

For these receptors, no antigen is known. TCRdb called the 5' RACE reads again in MiXCR, with one record for every CDR3 protein. The data contain about 20,000 distinct CDR3 sequences, over 2.5% of them singletons. Sequenced sample: healthy donor T cells cultured with leukemia cells. These receptors all stem from a human donor in good health. Some clones in this sample may be carry-over from other donors' samples.

This clonotype appeared a few times. The chain has TRBV7-8 and TRBJ2-3; possibly TRBD1 for D (6 bases). Germline CDR1 SGHVS, CDR2 FQNEAQ. The CDR3 covers 14 residues. Trimming cost V 5 bases and J 6 bases, with 15 bases left between them. The CDR3 DNA sequence: TGTGCCAGCAGCCCCGCCCAGGGGCCGGATACGCAGTATTTT. Its translation is CASSPAQGPDTQYF.

This clonotype was seen repeatedly, ten times or more. This chain connects TRBV7-9 to TRBJ2-5, with TRBD2 identical over 11 bases. CDR3 size: 15 residues. Germline-derived CDR1 and CDR2 are SEHNR and FQNEAQ (reference sequence). The ends lost 5 bases at V and 4 bases at J; junction bases unmatched: 6. DNA for the CDR3: TGTGCCAGCAGCGCGATAGCGGGGGGGACAGAGACCCAGTACTTC. Protein: CASSAIAGGTETQYF.

This clonotype was counted between two and nine times. This chain connects TRBV5-5 to TRBJ1-6, with 9 bases lining up with TRBD1. The ends lost 0 bases at V and 4 bases at J; junction bases unmatched: 2. Germline CDR1 SGHKS, CDR2 YYEKEE (reference sequence). This CDR3 region has 16 residues. This CDR3 is CASSLVDRGYNSPLHF. The CDR3 DNA reads TGTGCCAGCAGCTTGGTGGACAGGGGTTATAATTCACCCCTCCACTTT.

This clonotype was detected ten times or more. The rearrangement uses TRBV20-1 and TRBJ2-2; D remains unclear. Trimming removed 5 bases from V and 3 bases from J, with 13 bases in between. Per the germline V gene, CDR1 is DFQATT and CDR2 is SNEGSKA (reference sequence). The CDR3 has 14 residues. CDR3 in amino acids: CSAPKTDYTGELFF. CDR3 nucleotides: TGCAGTGCTCCCAAAACAGATTACACCGGGGAGCTGTTTTTT.

In this sample, this clonotype turned up many times. V is TRBV28 and J is TRBJ2-7; possibly TRBD1 for D (6 bases). This CDR3 is built from 18 residues. CDR1 MDHEN and CDR2 SYDVKM come from the germline V gene. V lost 2 bases and J 0 bases, leaving 20 bases between the germline ends. CDR3 sequence reads: CASSLSIMSDRSSYEQYF. In nucleotides, the CDR3 is TGTGCCAGCAGTTTAAGTATTATGTCCGACAGGAGCTCCTACGAGCAGTACTTC.

V usage is TRBV30 and J usage is TRBJ1-1, with D perhaps matching TRBD1 (6 bases). Trimming took off 5 bases at V and 1 base at J, with 17 bases between the two ends. Looked up from germline, CDR1 is GTSNPN and CDR2 is SVGIG (reference sequence). The CDR3 consists of 15 residues. The CDR3 sequence is CAWVVSWGANTEAFF. CDR3 nucleotide sequence: TGTGCCTGGGTGGTTTCGTGGGGGGCGAACACTGAAGCTTTCTTT.

This clonotype was observed many times. The chain carries TRBV20-1 and TRBJ1-6, with D perhaps matching TRBD1 (5 bases). The CDR3 spans 19 residues. The germline V gene has CDR1 DFQATT and CDR2 SNEGSKA (reference sequence). Trimming removed 3 bases at V and 0 bases at J, with 21 bases between. This CDR3 reads CSASLAAYQGSSYNSPLHF. As DNA, the CDR3 is TGCAGTGCTAGCCTCGCTGCTTATCAGGGAAGCTCCTATAATTCACCCCTCCACTTT.

The sample holds many counts of this clonotype. V is TRBV3-1 and J is TRBJ2-1; D not certain. The CDR3 is 12 amino acids. Germline V gene data show CDR1 as LGHDT and CDR2 as YNNKEL (reference sequence). Trimming removed 4 bases from V and 8 bases from J, with 9 bases in between. CDR3 in DNA: TGTGCCAGCAGCCGGATGTGGGATGAGCAGTTCTTC. It encodes CASSRMWDEQFF.

Many counts were recorded for this clonotype. V usage is TRBV5-6 and J usage is TRBJ1-6; D is undetermined. Trimming took off 0 bases at V and 4 bases at J, with 14 bases between the two ends. CDR1 SGHDT and CDR2 YYEEEE come from the germline V gene. The CDR3 runs 17 residues. CDR3 in amino acids: CASSLVTAGSYNSPLHF. The CDR3 coding sequence is TGTGCCAGCAGCTTGGTTACGGCAGGTTCATATAATTCACCCCTCCACTTT.

This clonotype was seen repeatedly, ten times or more. The rearrangement links TRBV7-9 to TRBJ2-7; D is unclear. The germline V gene encodes CDR1 SEHNR and CDR2 FQNEAQ (reference sequence). The V end was cut by 2 bases, the J end by 1 base, with 6 bases between. The CDR3 spans 13 residues. CDR3 sequence reads: CASSLTESYEQYF. The DNA for the CDR3 is TGTGCCAGCAGCTTAACGGAATCCTACGAGCAGTACTTC.

This clonotype was seen repeatedly, ten times or more. The gene calls are TRBV20-1 and TRBJ2-3, with no clear D. CDR1 is DFQATT and CDR2 is SNEGSKA in the germline V gene (reference sequence). The CDR3 is 14 amino acids. The V end lost 0 bases, the J end lost 0 bases, and 7 bases lay between the germline ends. The CDR3 here is CSAREGWSTDTQYF. CDR3 DNA sequence: TGCAGTGCTAGAGAAGGGTGGAGCACAGATACGCAGTATTTT.

This clonotype was recorded at least ten times. V and J are TRBV6-5 and TRBJ1-2, with TRBD1 matching 7 bases. The CDR3 covers 15 residues. Germline V gene data show CDR1 as MNHEY and CDR2 as SVGAGI. The J segment lost 4 bases and the V segment lost 0 bases, leaving 5 bases of the junction unmatched. CDR3 DNA: TGTGCCAGCAGTTACTCTGGACAGGACTTCTATGGCTACACCTTC. Its protein product is CASSYSGQDFYGYTF.

At least ten counts were recorded for this clonotype. The chain carries TRBV10-3 and TRBJ2-1; D not resolved. This CDR3 comprises 15 residues. In germline, CDR1 is ENHRY, CDR2 SYGVKD. Trimming took off 3 bases at V and 3 bases at J, with 12 bases between the two ends. The CDR3 bases are TGTGCCATCAGTGATGGGGATTTCTACTACAATGAGCAGTTCTTC. Protein product: CAISDGDFYYNEQFF.

The sample holds many counts of this clonotype. V and J are TRBV18 and TRBJ1-1, with 7 bases identical to TRBD1. The CDR3 extends over 14 amino acids. Losses at the gene ends were 5 bases for V and 6 bases for J; bases not matched to a gene: 9. The V gene's germline CDR1 is KGHSH and CDR2 LQKENI. The CDR3 loop is CASSTRQGLPEAFF. DNA for the CDR3: TGTGCCAGCTCAACCCGACAGGGACTACCTGAAGCTTTCTTT.